This TCR beta chain came from a study of tumor-infiltrating lymphocytes in primary liver carcinoma. From approximately 490 ng total RNA, TCR beta cDNA was generated with a primer in the constant region. ARM-PCR, slightly modified, supplied the TCR beta libraries through three nested multiplex PCR rounds. Amplification in the first two PCR rounds was performed using TRBV1-TRBV30 forward primers and a C-beta reverse primer for 10 cycles each. MiXCR, applied by TCRdb to the multiplex PCR reads, yields one record per CDR3 protein. The sample carries about 97,000 distinct CDR3 sequences, about 67% recorded once. Regarding this clonotype: Its target is not known. The junction and the germline gene differ at one end; a read error may be behind it.

The 20-30 mg bulk tissue piece was not sorted before simultaneous RNA and DNA extraction. From germline, CDR1 is SGHNT and CDR2 YYREEE (reference sequence). This CDR3 has 19 residues. General study results and limits: A significantly higher top-250-clone fraction was found in tumors than in blood (p = 0.039). Tumor region pairs showed greater overlap than either tumor-adjacent or tumor-blood pairs did.

Sample: liver tumor tissue from sampling region 2. Subset reported: tumor region T2, inferior pole. The J gene is TRBJ2-3, the V gene TRBV5-4; tentative D call: TRBD1 (6 bases). The receptor comes from a woman aged 55-75 years with primary liver carcinoma and hepatitis B virus infection. The CDR3, as DNA: TGTGCCAACAGCTTGGGGCTAGCAAGGGGGATGACTCGCACAGATACGCAGTATTTT. Protein product: CANSLGLARGMTRTDTQYF.